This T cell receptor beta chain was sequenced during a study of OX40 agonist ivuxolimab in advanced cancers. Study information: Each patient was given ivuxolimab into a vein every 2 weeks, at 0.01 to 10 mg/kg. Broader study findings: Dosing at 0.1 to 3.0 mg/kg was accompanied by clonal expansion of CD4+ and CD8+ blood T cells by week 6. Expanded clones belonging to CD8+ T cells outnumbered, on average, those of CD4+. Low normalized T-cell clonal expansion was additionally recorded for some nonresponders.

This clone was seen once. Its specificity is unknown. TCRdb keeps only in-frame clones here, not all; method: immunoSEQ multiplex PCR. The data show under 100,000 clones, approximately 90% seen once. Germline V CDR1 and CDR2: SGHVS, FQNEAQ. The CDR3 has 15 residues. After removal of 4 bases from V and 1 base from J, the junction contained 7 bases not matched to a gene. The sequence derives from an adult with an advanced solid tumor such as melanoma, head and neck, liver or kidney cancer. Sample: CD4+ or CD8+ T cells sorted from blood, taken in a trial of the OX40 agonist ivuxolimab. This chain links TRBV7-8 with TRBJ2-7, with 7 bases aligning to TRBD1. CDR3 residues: CASSSTGVVSYEQYF. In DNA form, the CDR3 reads TGTGCCAGCAGCTCCACAGGGGTCGTATCCTACGAGCAGTACTTC.